The present TCR beta chain was sequenced within a study of PD-1 blockade in classical Hodgkin lymphoma. Overall study context: Patients had nivolumab dosed at 3 mg/kg, delivered intravenously every 2 weeks.

Autologous stem cell transplantation was followed by relapse in every patient, and brentuximab vedotin exposure varied. As regards this clone: Its cognate antigen is unknown.

The CDR3 covers 20 residues. The germline V gene has CDR1 LNHNV and CDR2 YYDKDF (reference sequence). V dropped 2 bases and J dropped 3; count of bases not matched to a gene: 12. Clones were read by immunoSEQ multiplex PCR, and TCRdb kept only the in-frame ones, dropping some. Among about 93,000 clones listed, around nine tenths were seen once. Study-level results: A reduction in baseline TCR diversity was reportedly seen in newly diagnosed patients relative to healthy donors. Complete responders' diversity at baseline resembled that of newly diagnosed patients.

Material: peripheral blood mononuclear cells (PBMCs), obtained before the second cycle of nivolumab. The V and J genes are TRBV15 and TRBJ2-6; 11 bases match TRBD1. The clonotype originates from a human donor with classical Hodgkin lymphoma. The chain's CDR3 is CATSRSPGQGVWDGANVLTF. CDR3 coding DNA: TGTGCCACCAGCAGATCCCCGGGACAGGGGGTGTGGGATGGGGCCAACGTCCTGACTTTC.